A selection of T cell receptor beta chains follows, all from one sample in a study of T cell responses to AZD1222 COVID-19 vaccine. Repertoires were generated with immunoSEQ multiplex PCR, while TCRdb's copy carries only in-frame clones and drops some. The sample holds about 72,000 clones, 89% seen once. The input for sequencing was peripheral blood, taken 28 days after the second AZD1222 dose. The receptors shown here come from an adult who received the AZD1222 COVID-19 vaccine. Each CDR3 is given with its conserved first and last residue. The D gene is left open where the match is weak. Rows may omit the clone size; those that give it use once, few, many or a size class.

clone_size d_call j_call cdr3_length v_call cdr3_aa cdr3_nt
. TRBD2 TRBJ2-3 15 TRBV7-2 CASTRLAGTLDTQYF TGTGCCAGCACTCGACTAGCGGGAACCTTAGATACGCAGTATTTT
. . TRBJ2-4 15 TRBV10-1 CASSKTWGAKNIQYF TGCGCCAGCAGTAAGACGTGGGGGGCCAAAAACATTCAGTACTTC
. TRBD2 TRBJ2-1 16 TRBV5-6 CASSTIAGWGRNEQFF TGTGCCAGCAGCACAATAGCGGGATGGGGGCGAAATGAGCAGTTCTTC
. . TRBJ2-1 14 TRBV3-1/TRBV3-2 CASRPTTENNEQFF TGTGCCAGCAGGCCCACGACAGAGAACAATGAGCAGTTCTTC
once . TRBJ2-7 16 TRBV4-1 CASSQLSGLGIYEQYF TGCGCCAGCAGCCAATTGTCGGGCCTCGGGATCTACGAGCAGTACTTC
. . TRBJ2-5 14 TRBV5-8 CASSLDRGGETQYF TGTGCCAGCAGCTTGGATCGGGGTGGAGAGACCCAGTACTTC
. . TRBJ2-1 14 TRBV5-1 CASSVKGLNNEQFF TGCGCCAGCAGCGTGAAGGGACTCAACAATGAGCAGTTCTTC
. . TRBJ2-7 15 TRBV5-4 CASSSAGGRENEQYF TGTGCCAGCAGCTCCGCCGGGGGGCGGGAGAACGAGCAGTACTTC
. TRBD1 TRBJ1-1 15 TRBV5-1 CASSLTGTEGGQAFF TGCGCCAGCAGCTTGACGGGGACAGAAGGGGGGCAAGCTTTCTTT
. . TRBJ1-2 13 TRBV29-1 CSAEHRANYGYTF TGCAGCGCCGAACACAGGGCCAACTATGGCTACACCTTC
. TRBD2 TRBJ2-7 12 TRBV29-1 CSAAGGTYEQYF TGCAGCGCTGCGGGGGGTACCTACGAGCAGTACTTC
. . TRBJ1-4 13 TRBV29-1 CSVEAGSAEKLFF TGCAGCGTTGAAGCAGGGAGTGCAGAAAAACTGTTTTTT
. . TRBJ1-2 17 TRBV19 CASSIGSRGGGRYGYTF TGTGCCAGTAGTATTGGAAGTCGGGGGGGCGGTAGATATGGCTACACCTTC
. . TRBJ2-3 15 TRBV7-9 CASSLAAGFADTQYF TGTGCCAGCAGCTTAGCGGCAGGGTTTGCAGATACGCAGTATTTT
. . TRBJ1-1 16 TRBV19 CASSPLDRPEKGEAFF TGTGCCAGTAGTCCCTTGGACAGACCGGAAAAGGGTGAAGCTTTCTTT
. . TRBJ1-6 18 TRBV12-2 CASRLRPGGLVHNSPLHF TGTGCAAGTCGCTTACGTCCAGGGGGCCTTGTTCATAATTCACCCCTCCACTTT
. TRBD1 TRBJ2-2 16 TRBV27 CASSRAGTANTGELFF TGTGCCAGCAGCCGAGCCGGGACAGCGAACACCGGGGAGCTGTTTTTT
. . TRBJ1-1 14 TRBV5-5 CASSRDVDNTEAFF TGTGCCAGCAGCCGGGACGTAGACAACACTGAAGCTTTCTTT
. . TRBJ2-7 17 TRBV5-1 CASSQSVGVGNTYEQYF TGCGCCAGCAGCCAGTCGGTGGGGGTCGGAAACACCTACGAGCAGTACTTC
. . TRBJ1-2 16 TRBV7-2 CASSLDAQSGALGYTF TGTGCCAGCAGCTTAGATGCCCAGAGCGGTGCTCTTGGCTACACCTTC
. . TRBJ1-4 14 TRBV9 CASSVVIGHEKLFF TGTGCCAGCAGCGTAGTGATCGGGCACGAAAAACTGTTTTTT
. . TRBJ1-1 15 TRBV4-3 CASSLPTEMNTEAFF TGCGCCAGCAGCCTCCCGACTGAGATGAACACTGAAGCTTTCTTT
. TRBD2 TRBJ2-6 15 TRBV5-8 CARSLGRGGANVLTF TGTGCCCGCAGCTTGGGGCGGGGGGGGGCCAACGTCCTGACTTTC
. TRBD2 TRBJ2-7 14 TRBV11-2 CASSEGLGDYEQYF TGTGCCAGCAGCGAAGGACTAGGGGACTACGAGCAGTACTTC
. . TRBJ1-4 18 TRBV5-5 CASSLELVRYATNEKLFF TGTGCCAGCAGCTTGGAGTTGGTCCGATATGCAACTAATGAAAAACTGTTTTTT
. . TRBJ1-1 15 TRBV5-1 CASSLRQGRDTEAFF TGCGCCAGCAGCTTAAGGCAGGGTCGGGACACTGAAGCTTTCTTT
. . TRBJ2-5 16 TRBV5-1 CASSLADFPYQETQYF TGCGCCAGCAGCTTGGCGGACTTCCCGTACCAAGAGACCCAGTACTTC
. . TRBJ1-6 14 TRBV5-6 CASSLRGGNSPLHF TGTGCCAGCAGCTTAAGGGGAGGGAATTCACCCCTCCACTTT
. . TRBJ1-6 17 TRBV5-1 CASRMDSPSSYNSPLHF TGCGCCAGCAGAATGGACAGCCCGAGCTCCTATAATTCACCCCTCCACTTT
. . TRBJ2-1 14 TRBV24-1 CATSDLGGYNEQFF TGTGCCACCAGTGATTTGGGGGGATACAATGAGCAGTTCTTC
. . TRBJ1-4 14 TRBV5-6 CASSPRALSEKLFF TGTGCCAGCAGCCCGAGGGCACTCTCCGAAAAACTGTTTTTT
. TRBD1 TRBJ2-7 18 TRBV15 CATSRDTTGQHTSYEQYF TGTGCCACCAGCAGAGATACAACGGGACAGCATACCTCCTACGAGCAGTACTTC
once . TRBJ2-7 11 TRBV28 CASRTSYEQYF TGTGCCAGTAGAACCTCCTACGAGCAGTACTTC
few . TRBJ1-1 14 TRBV9 CASSLLQDLTEAFF TGTGCCAGCAGCTTGTTACAGGACCTTACTGAAGCTTTCTTT
. TRBD1 TRBJ1-2 14 TRBV10-3 CAISPGGQDYGYTF TGTGCCATCAGTCCAGGGGGTCAGGACTATGGCTACACCTTC
. . TRBJ2-7 15 TRBV18 CASSEGSGTSYEQYF TGTGCCAGCTCCGAGGGAAGTGGCACCTCCTACGAGCAGTACTTC
. . TRBJ2-1 15 TRBV6-5 CASSPVGGSYNEQFF TGTGCCAGCAGTCCTGTCGGGGGCTCCTACAATGAGCAGTTCTTC
. TRBD2 TRBJ2-7 15 TRBV7-2 CASSTRTSGAGEQYF TGTGCCAGCAGCACAAGGACTAGCGGGGCGGGGGAGCAGTACTTC
few . TRBJ2-2 14 TRBV9 CASSVYVNTGELFF TGTGCCAGCAGCGTATACGTTAACACCGGGGAGCTGTTTTTT
. . TRBJ1-2 16 TRBV28 CASSPTLVRRDYGYTF TGTGCCAGCAGCCCTACTCTTGTGCGACGGGACTATGGCTACACCTTC
. TRBD2 TRBJ2-1 13 TRBV9 CASTGGTRNEQFF TGTGCCAGCACCGGAGGGACTAGAAATGAGCAGTTCTTC
. . TRBJ2-2 13 TRBV19 CAVQTLNTGELFF TGTGCCGTACAAACTCTGAACACCGGGGAGCTGTTTTTT
. . TRBJ2-1 13 TRBV6-1 CASSEAQRGQQFF TGTGCCAGCAGTGAAGCGCAAAGGGGACAGCAGTTCTTC
. . TRBJ2-6 15 TRBV7-6 CASSLSVTGANVLTF TGTGCCAGCAGCTTATCGGTGACTGGGGCCAACGTCCTGACTTTC
. . TRBJ2-3 14 TRBV7-9 CATSDTSGADTQYF TGTGCCACCTCCGATACAAGTGGGGCAGATACGCAGTATTTT
. . TRBJ1-5 13 TRBV7-2 CASSLEYGQPQHF TGTGCCAGCAGCTTAGAATATGGTCAGCCCCAGCATTTT
. . TRBJ1-2 11 TRBV7-2 CASSLHGYYTF TGTGCCAGCAGCTTACATGGATACTACACCTTC
. . TRBJ1-5 12 TRBV7-2 CASSLSNQPQHF TGTGCCAGCAGCTTAAGCAATCAGCCCCAGCATTTT
. TRBD1 TRBJ1-2 15 TRBV20-1 CSASSPGQGAKGYTF TGCAGTGCTAGTTCCCCGGGACAGGGGGCGAAGGGCTACACCTTC
. . TRBJ1-6 15 TRBV7-3 CASSTDGNPNSPLHF TGTGCCAGCAGCACGGACGGAAACCCGAATTCACCCCTCCACTTT
. . TRBJ2-7 14 TRBV5-8 CASSFGLGTYEQYF TGTGCCAGCAGCTTTGGTCTAGGGACCTACGAGCAGTACTTC
. TRBD2 TRBJ2-3 15 TRBV9 CASNTPGLGSDTQYF TGTGCCAGCAACACACCGGGACTAGGTTCAGATACGCAGTATTTT
. . TRBJ1-3 16 TRBV6-5 CASSYSRDSSGNTIYF TGTGCCAGCAGTTATTCCCGGGACTCCTCTGGAAACACCATATATTTT